The 10 T cell receptor beta chains reported below all come from one sample, sequenced in a study of early T cells in non-severe SARS-CoV-2 infection. TCRdb re-analysed the 5' RACE reads in MiXCR, keeping a single row per CDR3 protein. The sample lists more than 70,000 distinct CDR3 sequences; approximately 15% were seen once. What was sequenced was whole blood. The receptors derive from an adult who was a healthcare worker with PCR-confirmed SARS-CoV-2 infection or an uninfected control (not recorded which).

This clonotype has a handful of counts. The genes are TRBV11-2 and TRBJ1-6; 11 bases fit TRBD1. V was pared by 4 bases and J by 10 bases, with 6 bases of the junction left unmatched. Germline lookup yields CDR1 SGHAT and CDR2 FQNNGV. The CDR3 consists of 15 residues. This chain's CDR3 is CASSSRDRGRSPLHF. In nucleotides, the CDR3 is TGTGCCAGCAGCTCCAGGGACAGGGGGAGATCACCCCTCCACTTT.

This clonotype has only a few counts. The chain couples TRBV6-6 to TRBJ2-7; possibly TRBD1 for D (6 bases). The CDR3 contains 14 residues. Germline CDR1 is MNHNY and CDR2 is SVGAGI (reference sequence). V was trimmed by 2 bases and J by 0 bases, leaving 8 bases between them. The CDR3, as DNA: TGTGCCAGCAGTTACCGACAGGACTCCTACGAGCAGTACTTC. The encoded protein is CASSYRQDSYEQYF.

This chain connects TRBV6-2 or TRBV6-3 to TRBJ2-1; 11 nucleotides line up with TRBD1. The CDR3 runs to 15 residues. Trimming cost V 1 base and J 7 bases; bases outside gene matches: 3. The germline V gene encodes CDR1 MNHEY and CDR2 SVGEGT. CDR3 residues: CASSYYGTGGNEQFF. The CDR3 nucleotides are TGTGCCAGCAGTTACTATGGGACAGGGGGGAATGAGCAGTTCTTC.

This clonotype has ten or more counts. The J gene is TRBJ1-3, the V gene TRBV5-5; D uncertain. Germline CDR1 SGHKS, CDR2 YYEKEE (reference sequence). The CDR3 runs to 14 residues. V was cut by 1 base and J by 1 base, with 6 bases left in between. The CDR3 nucleotides are TGTGCCAGCAGCTTGAGGAGTTCTGGAAACACCATATATTTT. Its translation is CASSLRSSGNTIYF.

This clonotype occurred once. This rearrangement joins TRBV10-3 to TRBJ1-2; 8 bases are shared with TRBD1. V trimming: 2 bases; J trimming: 12 bases; junction bases outside the gene matches: 8. The CDR3 consists of 13 residues. Germline values: CDR1 ENHRY, CDR2 SYGVKD. The CDR3 nucleotides read TGTGCCATCAGTGAGCCAGGGGGCATGGAGGACACCTTC. Its translation is CAISEPGGMEDTF.

The chain carries TRBV5-1 and TRBJ1-1; D is possibly TRBD1 (5 bases). Trimming removed 2 bases from V and 4 bases from J, with 9 bases in between. Looked up from germline, CDR1 is SGHRS and CDR2 is YFSETQ. CDR3 size: 13 residues. In nucleotides, the CDR3 is TGCGCCAGCAGCTTTACCGGGGGCACTGAAGCTTTCTTT. Amino acids: CASSFTGGTEAFF.

This chain links TRBV7-2 with TRBJ2-3; the D call may be TRBD1 or TRBD2 (5 bases each). With 5 bases removed from V and 3 bases from J, the gap between germline ends came to 15 bases. Germline V CDR1 and CDR2: SGHTA, FQGNSA. The CDR3 runs 15 residues. The CDR3 loop reads CASSPRAEGTDTQYF. The CDR3 DNA sequence: TGTGCCAGCAGCCCCCGGGCCGAGGGGACAGATACGCAGTATTTT.

The chain joins TRBV9 to TRBJ2-7; D is tentatively TRBD1 or TRBD2 (5 bases each). Trimming pared 4 bases from V and 1 base from J, leaving 15 bases between. The germline V gene has CDR1 SGDLS and CDR2 YYNGEE. The CDR3 spans 15 residues. The chain's CDR3 is CASSPWGTASYEQYF. The CDR3 coding sequence is TGTGCCAGCAGCCCCTGGGGGACGGCTTCCTACGAGCAGTACTTC. The full variable domain, rest sourced from reference TRBV9 and TRBJ2-7, is DSGVTQTPKHLITATGQRVTLRCSPRSGDLSVYWYQQSLDQGLQFLIQYYNGEERAKGNILERFSAQQFPDLHSELNLSSLELGDSALYFCASSPWGTASYEQYFGPGTRLTVT.

This clonotype came up many times. V and J are TRBV20-1 and TRBJ2-5; D ambiguous. CDR1 and CDR2 from the germline V gene are DFQATT and SNEGSKA (reference sequence). Deletions cut 6 bases from V and 5 bases from J, with 16 bases between. CDR3 length: 13 residues. The CDR3, as DNA: TGCAGTGCACAGCCCCGACCGGGCGAGACCCAGTACTTC. Residues: CSAQPRPGETQYF.

This clonotype was observed a few times. This chain links TRBV30 with TRBJ1-1; D ambiguous. This CDR3 is 13 amino acids long. The V and J ends lost 5 bases and 0 bases respectively, with 10 bases between them. CDR1 is GTSNPN, CDR2 SVGIG, per germline (reference sequence). The CDR3: CAWQGQMNTEAFF. The CDR3, as DNA: TGTGCCTGGCAAGGGCAGATGAACACTGAAGCTTTCTTT.